These T cell receptor beta chains were read from a single sample in a study of blood T cell repertoires in COVID-19. Method: immunoSEQ multiplex PCR; TCRdb's copy keeps in-frame clones and lacks some. The sample lists 150,000 to 200,000 clones, 88% seen once, with around 25% in the top ten. Sequenced material: peripheral blood. The receptors shown here come from a man between 60 and 75 years old with acute or convalescent COVID-19. The CDR3 runs from the conserved cysteine through the conserved F or W. The D gene is left open where the match is weak. A row's size may be missing; if present it is once, few, many or a size class.

clone_size j_call d_call cdr3_length v_call cdr3_aa cdr3_nt
once TRBJ2-5 . 11 TRBV7-9 CASTREETQYF TGTGCCAGCACCCGAGAGGAGACCCAGTACTTC
few TRBJ2-3 TRBD2 14 TRBV18 CASSREKGTDTQYF TGTGCCAGCTCGCGGGAGAAGGGCACAGATACGCAGTATTTT
once TRBJ1-5 . 16 TRBV19 CASSLARDKSNQPQHF TGTGCCAGTAGTCTAGCCCGGGACAAGAGCAATCAGCCCCAGCATTTT
. TRBJ1-1 . 14 TRBV6-5 CASTSLGGNTEAFF TGTGCCAGCACTTCCCTGGGGGGAAACACTGAAGCTTTCTTT
. TRBJ2-1 . 15 TRBV3-1/TRBV3-2 CASSPTGFSYNEQFF TGTGCCAGCAGCCCCACGGGATTCTCCTACAATGAGCAGTTCTTC
once TRBJ2-7 TRBD1 14 TRBV30 CAWGLDRGHDEQYF TGTGCCTGGGGTCTGGACAGGGGGCACGACGAGCAGTACTTC
. TRBJ1-5 TRBD1 16 TRBV5-6 CASSSTGDSRYQPQHF TGTGCCAGCAGCTCAACCGGGGACAGTCGGTATCAGCCCCAGCATTTT
. TRBJ1-4 TRBD1 17 TRBV25-1 CASSDWGQQGIGEKLFF TGTGCCAGCAGCGATTGGGGCCAACAGGGGATTGGTGAAAAACTGTTTTTT
. TRBJ2-5 TRBD1 12 TRBV7-9 CASSTGVETQYF TGTGCCAGCAGCACAGGGGTGGAGACCCAGTACTTC
. TRBJ2-3 . 15 TRBV6-2/TRBV6-3 CASSYGGGPVDTQYF TGTGCCAGCAGTTATGGGGGGGGGCCAGTAGATACGCAGTATTTT
. TRBJ1-1 . 12 TRBV12-3/TRBV12-4 CASSQMNTEAFF TGTGCCAGCAGTCAAATGAACACTGAAGCTTTCTTT
. TRBJ2-7 . 19 TRBV4-2 CASSQDIDRGGVAAYEQYF TGTGCCAGCAGCCAAGATATTGACAGGGGAGGGGTCGCGGCCTACGAGCAGTACTTC
. TRBJ2-5 . 14 TRBV7-9 CASSFDRYQETQYF TGTGCCAGCAGCTTTGACAGGTACCAAGAGACCCAGTACTTC
. TRBJ2-2 TRBD2 16 TRBV5-6 CASSTSGRRNTGELFF TGTGCCAGCAGCACTAGCGGGAGGAGGAACACCGGGGAGCTGTTTTTT
. TRBJ1-2 TRBD1 18 TRBV7-2 CASSLPPDRDRRPYGYTF TGTGCCAGCAGCTTACCCCCGGACAGGGACCGTCGGCCCTATGGCTACACCTTC
once TRBJ2-7 . 14 TRBV19 CASSIVAGSYEQYF TGTGCCAGTAGTATAGTCGCAGGTTCCTACGAGCAGTACTTC
once TRBJ2-7 TRBD2 14 TRBV6-6 CASSWGLAGYEQYF TGTGCCAGCAGTTGGGGACTAGCGGGTTACGAGCAGTACTTC
. TRBJ1-4 TRBD1 15 TRBV5-4 CASSSKQGVDEKLFF TGTGCCAGCAGCTCGAAACAGGGGGTTGATGAAAAACTGTTTTTT
once TRBJ2-3 TRBD2 14 TRBV29-1 CSVDGGGETDTQYF TGCAGCGTTGATGGGGGAGGGGAGACAGATACGCAGTATTTT
. TRBJ1-4 . 14 TRBV6-1 CASSELEPREKLFF TGTGCCAGCAGTGAGCTGGAGCCGCGCGAAAAACTGTTTTTT
. TRBJ1-5 TRBD1 17 TRBV5-6 CASSLEGTGGFNQPQHF TGTGCCAGCAGCCTGGAAGGGACAGGGGGCTTCAATCAGCCCCAGCATTTT
. TRBJ1-1 . 13 TRBV19 CASRRQGYTEAFF TGTGCCAGTAGGAGGCAGGGTTACACTGAAGCTTTCTTT
. TRBJ1-2 . 16 TRBV27 CASSLLGASRDYGYTF TGTGCCAGCAGTTTATTGGGGGCCTCGAGGGACTATGGCTACACCTTC
. TRBJ2-1 . 13 TRBV12-3/TRBV12-4 CASSFSRDSEQFF TGTGCCAGCAGTTTCTCCAGGGATTCTGAGCAGTTCTTC
. TRBJ1-2 . 12 TRBV6-1 CASSDQLRGYTF TGTGCCAGCAGTGACCAACTGAGAGGCTACACCTTC
. TRBJ2-6 TRBD1 18 TRBV5-5 CASSPRTGTISGANVLTF TGTGCCAGCAGCCCCCGGACAGGGACGATTTCTGGGGCCAACGTCCTGACTTTC
. TRBJ1-1 . 14 TRBV6-2/TRBV6-3 CASSYTEVNTEAFF TGTGCCAGCAGTTACACGGAGGTGAACACTGAAGCTTTCTTT
. TRBJ2-3 . 14 TRBV5-6 CASSPRGQPGYLYF TGTGCCAGCAGCCCAAGAGGGCAGCCGGGCTATCTGTATTTT
. TRBJ1-2 . 13 TRBV29-1 CSVGGRGGYGYTF TGCAGCGTTGGAGGGAGGGGTGGTTATGGCTACACCTTC
. TRBJ2-3 . 14 TRBV5-1 CASSLEYSTDTQYF TGCGCCAGCAGCTTGGAGTACTCCACAGATACGCAGTATTTT
. TRBJ2-1 TRBD2 18 TRBV27 CASSPGLAGAPSYNEQFF TGTGCCAGCAGTCCCGGACTAGCGGGGGCCCCCTCCTACAATGAGCAGTTCTTC
. TRBJ1-1 . 14 TRBV5-1 CASRAGDWNTEAFF TGCGCCAGCAGGGCAGGGGATTGGAACACTGAAGCTTTCTTT
once TRBJ2-5 TRBD2 13 TRBV9 CASSSGLAGDQYF TGTGCCAGCAGCTCGGGACTAGCGGGGGATCAGTACTTC
. TRBJ1-5 . 13 TRBV25-1 CASSDRFNQPQHF TGTGCCAGCAGTGACAGGTTCAATCAGCCCCAGCATTTT
once TRBJ1-5 . 13 TRBV7-9 CASSPSGFQPQHF TGTGCCAGCAGCCCTAGCGGGTTTCAGCCCCAGCATTTT
once TRBJ2-7 . 10 TRBV5-1 CASSGDEQYF TGCGCCAGCTCAGGGGACGAGCAGTACTTC
. TRBJ2-7 . 14 TRBV6-2/TRBV6-3 CASSYPTTRSEQYF TGTGCCAGCAGTTACCCGACGACTAGGAGCGAGCAGTACTTC
. TRBJ2-2 . 11 TRBV2 CAITGPGELFF TGTGCCATTACAGGGCCCGGGGAGCTGTTTTTT
. TRBJ2-2 . 16 TRBV5-1 CASSLTSSPEAGELFF TGCGCCAGCAGCTTGACTAGCTCCCCGGAGGCCGGGGAGCTGTTTTTT
few TRBJ1-2 TRBD1 16 TRBV27 CASSPGTGGNPYGYTF TGTGCCAGCAGTCCCGGGACAGGGGGGAATCCCTATGGCTACACCTTC
. TRBJ1-2 TRBD1 15 TRBV30 CAWSRDRDGNYGYTF TGTGCCTGGAGTAGGGACAGGGACGGGAACTATGGCTACACCTTC
. TRBJ1-4 TRBD1 13 TRBV10-3 CATQGDADEKLFF TGTGCCACCCAGGGGGATGCGGATGAAAAACTGTTTTTT
. TRBJ2-1 TRBD2 15 TRBV2 CASSEESGMGNEQFF TGTGCCAGCAGTGAGGAAAGCGGGATGGGCAATGAGCAGTTCTTC
once TRBJ2-5 TRBD2 15 TRBV6-6 CASRRLAGGGETQYF TGTGCCAGCAGGCGACTAGCGGGGGGGGGAGAGACCCAGTACTTC
once TRBJ2-1 . 15 TRBV5-1 CASSLAAGIDNEQFF TGCGCCAGCAGCCTCGCGGCGGGGATCGACAATGAGCAGTTCTTC
. TRBJ2-1 TRBD2 14 TRBV5-4 CASSLTSGYNEQFF TGTGCCAGCAGCTTGACTAGCGGTTACAATGAGCAGTTCTTC
. TRBJ2-1 TRBD2 18 TRBV7-9 CASSLAGLLAGIDNEQFF TGTGCCAGCAGCTTAGCGGGGTTACTAGCGGGTATCGACAATGAGCAGTTCTTC
. TRBJ1-5 TRBD1 17 TRBV6-2/TRBV6-3 CASSYGFRTGSYQPQHF TGTGCCAGCAGTTACGGTTTTAGGACAGGGAGTTATCAGCCCCAGCATTTT
. TRBJ1-2 TRBD1 15 TRBV5-4 CASSLQTGENYGYTF TGTGCCAGCAGCCTCCAGACAGGGGAAAACTATGGCTACACCTTC
. TRBJ2-5 . 15 TRBV15 CATSPTGSSSETQYF TGTGCCACCAGCCCTACCGGGTCAAGTTCAGAGACCCAGTACTTC
. TRBJ1-6 . 15 TRBV11-3 CASSLASGYNSPLHF TGTGCCAGCAGCTTAGCTTCGGGTTATAATTCACCCCTCCACTTT
. TRBJ1-3 . 16 TRBV11-2 CASSLTFSGLGNTIYF TGTGCCAGCAGCTTAACGTTCTCGGGGTTGGGAAACACCATATATTTT
. TRBJ1-3 . 13 TRBV12-5 CASGTDSGNTIYF TGTGCTAGTGGGACAGATTCTGGAAACACCATATATTTT
. TRBJ1-2 . 14 TRBV19 CASSMPQQGRGYTF TGTGCCAGTAGTATGCCGCAACAGGGCCGGGGCTACACCTTC
. TRBJ1-2 . 11 TRBV11-3 CASSSGYGYTF TGTGCCAGCAGTTCGGGGTATGGCTACACCTTC